A selection of T cell receptor beta chains follows, all from one sample in a study of OX40 agonist ivuxolimab in advanced cancers. The table came from immunoSEQ multiplex PCR; TCRdb's copy has only in-frame clones and leaves some out. This repertoire shows some 60,000 clones, 94% found once; its top ten account for about 19%. Sequencing was performed on CD4+ or CD8+ T cells sorted from blood, taken in a trial of the OX40 agonist ivuxolimab. Every receptor here comes from an adult with an advanced solid tumor such as melanoma, head and neck, liver or kidney cancer. The CDR3 runs from the conserved cysteine through the conserved F or W. Each record gives: V gene, clone size, D gene, J gene, CDR3 protein, CDR3 DNA. A D gene is named only where the DNA matches it firmly. Not every row has a clone size; where given, it reads once, few, many or a size class.

v_call: TRBV5-1
clone_size: .
d_call: .
j_call: TRBJ2-1
cdr3_aa: CASSTTGLPSSYNEQFF
cdr3_nt: TGCGCCAGCAGCACGACGGGACTCCCGAGCTCCTACAATGAGCAGTTCTTC

v_call: TRBV27
clone_size: .
d_call: .
j_call: TRBJ2-2
cdr3_aa: CASSLGGGGELFF
cdr3_nt: TGTGCCAGCAGTTTGGGGGGCGGCGGGGAGCTGTTTTTT

v_call: TRBV6-5
clone_size: .
d_call: .
j_call: TRBJ2-7
cdr3_aa: CASSYKGLGYEQYF
cdr3_nt: TGTGCCAGCAGTTATAAGGGCTTGGGCTACGAGCAGTACTTC

v_call: TRBV6-5
clone_size: .
d_call: TRBD1
j_call: TRBJ2-7
cdr3_aa: CASSYGTGSEQYF
cdr3_nt: TGTGCCAGCAGTTACGGGACAGGGAGCGAGCAGTACTTC

v_call: TRBV9
clone_size: .
d_call: TRBD2
j_call: TRBJ2-7
cdr3_aa: CASSGGLADDSYEQYF
cdr3_nt: TGTGCCAGCAGCGGGGGACTAGCGGACGATTCCTACGAGCAGTACTTC

v_call: TRBV7-2
clone_size: once
d_call: .
j_call: TRBJ1-2
cdr3_aa: CASSWGVLANYGYTF
cdr3_nt: TGTGCCAGCAGCTGGGGGGTCTTGGCTAACTATGGCTACACCTTC

v_call: TRBV10-3
clone_size: .
d_call: TRBD1
j_call: TRBJ2-1
cdr3_aa: CAISEDRGLNEQFF
cdr3_nt: TGTGCCATCAGTGAGGACAGGGGGCTAAATGAGCAGTTCTTC

v_call: TRBV7-9
clone_size: .
d_call: .
j_call: TRBJ2-7
cdr3_aa: CASSFAGHGYEQYF
cdr3_nt: TGTGCCAGCAGCTTTGCGGGACACGGCTACGAGCAGTACTTC

v_call: TRBV29-1
clone_size: .
d_call: .
j_call: TRBJ2-7
cdr3_aa: CSVVGGRGQSYEQYF
cdr3_nt: TGCAGCGTTGTGGGGGGAAGGGGCCAGTCCTACGAGCAGTACTTC

v_call: TRBV30
clone_size: .
d_call: .
j_call: TRBJ2-1
cdr3_aa: CAWSVNRNEQFF
cdr3_nt: TGTGCCTGGAGTGTCAATCGCAATGAGCAGTTCTTC

v_call: TRBV10-2
clone_size: few
d_call: .
j_call: TRBJ2-7
cdr3_aa: CAAAGGGTPYEQYF
cdr3_nt: TGCGCCGCAGCTGGGGGTGGAACTCCCTACGAGCAGTACTTC

v_call: TRBV19
clone_size: .
d_call: .
j_call: TRBJ2-1
cdr3_aa: CASSIALYGTGAYNEQFF
cdr3_nt: TGTGCCAGTAGTATTGCACTCTATGGGACGGGAGCCTACAATGAGCAGTTCTTC

v_call: TRBV30
clone_size: once
d_call: .
j_call: TRBJ2-7
cdr3_aa: CAWSGPGSSYEQYF
cdr3_nt: TGTGCCTGGAGTGGTCCTGGAAGCTCCTACGAGCAGTACTTC

v_call: TRBV9
clone_size: once
d_call: TRBD2
j_call: TRBJ2-1
cdr3_aa: CASSPSGRVTYNEQFF
cdr3_nt: TGTGCCAGCAGCCCGAGCGGGAGGGTCACCTACAATGAGCAGTTCTTC

v_call: TRBV6-5
clone_size: .
d_call: .
j_call: TRBJ2-7
cdr3_aa: CASNRRDRIHEQYF
cdr3_nt: TGTGCCAGCAACCGGCGAGACAGGATCCACGAGCAGTACTTC

v_call: TRBV27
clone_size: once
d_call: .
j_call: TRBJ2-1
cdr3_aa: CASSTPGPGVNEQFF
cdr3_nt: TGTGCCAGCAGTACCCCTGGACCGGGGGTCAATGAGCAGTTCTTC

v_call: TRBV5-6
clone_size: .
d_call: .
j_call: TRBJ2-1
cdr3_aa: CASSETRGGYNEQFF
cdr3_nt: TGTGCCAGCAGCGAGACTAGGGGGGGATACAATGAGCAGTTCTTC

v_call: TRBV7-7
clone_size: .
d_call: .
j_call: TRBJ1-3
cdr3_aa: CASSLEWGAGNTTYF
cdr3_nt: .

v_call: TRBV6-5
clone_size: .
d_call: .
j_call: TRBJ2-3
cdr3_aa: CASSYSTGDTQYF
cdr3_nt: TGTGCCAGCAGTTACTCGACGGGGGATACGCAGTATTTT

v_call: TRBV9
clone_size: .
d_call: .
j_call: TRBJ2-2
cdr3_aa: CASSPRAGDGTGELFF
cdr3_nt: TGTGCCAGCAGCCCCCGGGCAGGGGATGGCACCGGGGAGCTGTTTTTT

v_call: TRBV27
clone_size: .
d_call: .
j_call: TRBJ1-1
cdr3_aa: CASSRGNTEAFF
cdr3_nt: TGTGCCAGCAGCAGGGGGAACACTGAAGCTTTCTTT

v_call: TRBV7-2
clone_size: .
d_call: .
j_call: TRBJ2-7
cdr3_aa: CASSLAVASGYEQYF
cdr3_nt: TGTGCCAGCAGCTTAGCCGTAGCCAGCGGGTACGAGCAGTACTTC

v_call: TRBV7-7
clone_size: .
d_call: .
j_call: TRBJ1-3
cdr3_aa: CASSTGGLDTIYF
cdr3_nt: TGTGCTAGCAGCACCGGAGGGTTGGACACCATATATTTT

v_call: TRBV2
clone_size: .
d_call: TRBD1
j_call: TRBJ1-1
cdr3_aa: CASSHSRGQGETEAFF
cdr3_nt: TGTGCCAGCAGTCATTCCAGGGGACAGGGAGAAACTGAAGCTTTCTTT

v_call: TRBV6-1
clone_size: .
d_call: TRBD2
j_call: TRBJ2-7
cdr3_aa: CASSESPRNLAGGPANEQYF
cdr3_nt: TGTGCCAGCAGTGAATCACCCAGAAATCTAGCGGGAGGGCCTGCGAACGAGCAGTACTTC

v_call: TRBV9
clone_size: .
d_call: .
j_call: TRBJ2-2
cdr3_aa: CASSVEPNTGELFF
cdr3_nt: TGTGCCAGCAGCGTAGAACCTAACACCGGGGAGCTGTTTTTT

v_call: TRBV7-9
clone_size: .
d_call: .
j_call: TRBJ2-3
cdr3_aa: CASSSSSSTSTDTQYF
cdr3_nt: TGTGCCAGCAGCTCTTCTAGCTCCACTAGCACAGATACGCAGTATTTT

v_call: TRBV15
clone_size: .
d_call: TRBD1
j_call: TRBJ1-4
cdr3_aa: CATSSDRDRDLATNEKLFF
cdr3_nt: TGTGCCACCAGCAGCGACCGGGACAGGGATCTTGCAACTAATGAAAAACTGTTTTTT

v_call: TRBV28
clone_size: .
d_call: TRBD1
j_call: TRBJ2-7
cdr3_aa: CASSLGTAVREQYF
cdr3_nt: TGTGCCAGCAGTTTGGGGACAGCTGTTCGAGAGCAGTACTTC

v_call: TRBV27
clone_size: once
d_call: .
j_call: TRBJ1-5
cdr3_aa: CASGPYGYSNQPQHF
cdr3_nt: TGTGCCAGCGGTCCGTACGGATATAGCAATCAGCCCCAGCATTTT

v_call: TRBV19
clone_size: .
d_call: TRBD1
j_call: TRBJ2-7
cdr3_aa: CASSIRGHGSYEQYF
cdr3_nt: TGTGCCAGTAGTATCAGGGGGCATGGATCCTACGAGCAGTACTTC

v_call: TRBV11-2
clone_size: .
d_call: .
j_call: TRBJ2-3
cdr3_aa: CASSLAAGPSGSDTQYF
cdr3_nt: TGTGCCAGCAGCTTAGCGGCCGGGCCCAGCGGATCAGATACGCAGTATTTT

v_call: TRBV6-1
clone_size: .
d_call: .
j_call: TRBJ1-2
cdr3_aa: CASSERVRGPLYGYTF
cdr3_nt: TGTGCCAGCAGTGAAAGAGTCCGAGGGCCCCTTTATGGCTACACCTTC

v_call: TRBV14
clone_size: once
d_call: .
j_call: TRBJ1-1
cdr3_aa: CASSQRDTEAFF
cdr3_nt: TGTGCCAGCAGCCAACGGGACACTGAAGCTTTCTTT

v_call: TRBV28
clone_size: .
d_call: TRBD1
j_call: TRBJ2-2
cdr3_aa: CVSSPWDSTGELFF
cdr3_nt: TGTGTCAGCAGTCCTTGGGACAGCACCGGGGAGCTGTTTTTT

v_call: TRBV9
clone_size: .
d_call: TRBD2
j_call: TRBJ2-5
cdr3_aa: CASSVSGRETQYF
cdr3_nt: TGTGCCAGCAGCGTAAGCGGGAGAGAGACCCAGTACTTC

v_call: TRBV11-2
clone_size: .
d_call: TRBD2
j_call: TRBJ2-1
cdr3_aa: CASSLVGLADSSYNEQFF
cdr3_nt: TGTGCCAGCAGCCTTGTGGGACTAGCGGATAGCTCCTACAATGAGCAGTTCTTC

v_call: TRBV13
clone_size: .
d_call: .
j_call: TRBJ1-4
cdr3_aa: CASSLWAENGEKLFF
cdr3_nt: TGTGCCAGCAGCCTGTGGGCCGAGAATGGTGAAAAACTGTTTTTT

v_call: TRBV6-1
clone_size: once
d_call: .
j_call: TRBJ2-7
cdr3_aa: CASSEHRAGEQYF
cdr3_nt: TGTGCCAGCAGTGAGCACAGGGCCGGGGAGCAGTACTTC

v_call: TRBV23-1
clone_size: .
d_call: .
j_call: TRBJ1-3
cdr3_aa: CASSQGDRPYSGNTIYF
cdr3_nt: TGCGCCAGCAGTCAAGGAGACAGACCGTACTCTGGAAACACCATATATTTT

v_call: TRBV9
clone_size: .
d_call: .
j_call: TRBJ2-7
cdr3_aa: CASSVSRWSEQYF
cdr3_nt: TGTGCCAGCAGCGTAAGTAGGTGGAGCGAGCAGTACTTC

v_call: TRBV9
clone_size: once
d_call: .
j_call: TRBJ2-7
cdr3_aa: CASSVDLTNEQYF
cdr3_nt: TGTGCCAGCAGCGTCGACCTTACCAACGAGCAGTACTTC

v_call: TRBV7-9
clone_size: .
d_call: .
j_call: TRBJ2-5
cdr3_aa: CASSLDSAQETQYF
cdr3_nt: TGTGCCAGCAGCTTAGACAGCGCCCAAGAGACCCAGTACTTC

v_call: TRBV19
clone_size: .
d_call: TRBD1
j_call: TRBJ1-2
cdr3_aa: CASSRPPGQGTYGYTF
cdr3_nt: TGTGCCAGTAGTAGGCCCCCCGGACAGGGGACATATGGCTACACCTTC